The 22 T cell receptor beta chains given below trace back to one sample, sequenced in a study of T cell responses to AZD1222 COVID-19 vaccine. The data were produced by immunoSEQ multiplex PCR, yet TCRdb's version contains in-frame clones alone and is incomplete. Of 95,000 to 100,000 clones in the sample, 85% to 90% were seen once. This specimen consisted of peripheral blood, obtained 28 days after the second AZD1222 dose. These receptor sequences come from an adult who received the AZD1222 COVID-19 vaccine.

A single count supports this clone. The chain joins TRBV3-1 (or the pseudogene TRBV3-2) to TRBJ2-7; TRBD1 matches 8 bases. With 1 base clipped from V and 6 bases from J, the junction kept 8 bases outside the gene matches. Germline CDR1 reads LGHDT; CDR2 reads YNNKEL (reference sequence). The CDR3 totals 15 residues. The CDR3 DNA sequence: TGTGCCAGCAGCCAAGCAGGACAGGGAATTGGCGAGCAGTACTTC. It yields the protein CASSQAGQGIGEQYF.

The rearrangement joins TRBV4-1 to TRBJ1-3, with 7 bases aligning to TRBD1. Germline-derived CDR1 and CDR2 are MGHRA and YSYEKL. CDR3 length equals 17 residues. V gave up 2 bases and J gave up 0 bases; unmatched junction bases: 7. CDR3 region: CASSQPWDSYSGNTIYF. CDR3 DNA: TGCGCCAGCAGCCAACCCTGGGACAGTTACTCTGGAAACACCATATATTTT.

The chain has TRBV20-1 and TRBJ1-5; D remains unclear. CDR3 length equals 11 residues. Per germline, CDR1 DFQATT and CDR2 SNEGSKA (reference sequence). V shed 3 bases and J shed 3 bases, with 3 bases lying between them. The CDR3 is CSASANQPQHF. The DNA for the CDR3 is TGCAGTGCTAGCGCCAATCAGCCCCAGCATTTT.

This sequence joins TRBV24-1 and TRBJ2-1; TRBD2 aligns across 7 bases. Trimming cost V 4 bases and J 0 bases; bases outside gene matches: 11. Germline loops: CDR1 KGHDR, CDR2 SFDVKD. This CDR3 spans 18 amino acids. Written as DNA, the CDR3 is TGTGCCACCAGTGACCCCACTAGCGACCCTAGCTCCTACAATGAGCAGTTCTTC. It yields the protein CATSDPTSDPSSYNEQFF.

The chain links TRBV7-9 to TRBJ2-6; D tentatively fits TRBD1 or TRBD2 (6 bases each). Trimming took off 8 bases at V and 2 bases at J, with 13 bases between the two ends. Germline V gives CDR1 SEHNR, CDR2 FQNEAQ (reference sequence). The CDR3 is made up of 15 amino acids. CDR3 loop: CASLRGPPGANVLTF. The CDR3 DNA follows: TGTGCCAGCCTCCGGGGGCCCCCTGGGGCCAACGTCCTGACTTTC.

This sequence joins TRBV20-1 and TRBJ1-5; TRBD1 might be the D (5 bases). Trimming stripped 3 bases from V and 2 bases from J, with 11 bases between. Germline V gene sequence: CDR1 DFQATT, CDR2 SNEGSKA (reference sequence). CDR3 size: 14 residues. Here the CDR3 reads CSASSGTGNQPQHF. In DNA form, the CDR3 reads TGCAGTGCTAGTTCAGGGACTGGCAATCAGCCCCAGCATTTT.

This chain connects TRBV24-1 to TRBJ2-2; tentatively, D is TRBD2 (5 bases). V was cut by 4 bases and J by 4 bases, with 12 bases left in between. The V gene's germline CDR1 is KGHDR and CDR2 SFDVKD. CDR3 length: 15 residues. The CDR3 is CATSELRAGTGELFF. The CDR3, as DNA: TGTGCCACCAGTGAACTGAGGGCGGGCACCGGGGAGCTGTTTTTT.

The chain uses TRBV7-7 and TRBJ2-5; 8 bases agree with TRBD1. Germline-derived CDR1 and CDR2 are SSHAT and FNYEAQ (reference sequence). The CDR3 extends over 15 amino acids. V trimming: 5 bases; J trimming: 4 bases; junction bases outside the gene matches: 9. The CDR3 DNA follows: TGTGCCAGCAGCCGACTACAGGGGGAGAGAGAGACCCAGTACTTC. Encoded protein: CASSRLQGERETQYF.

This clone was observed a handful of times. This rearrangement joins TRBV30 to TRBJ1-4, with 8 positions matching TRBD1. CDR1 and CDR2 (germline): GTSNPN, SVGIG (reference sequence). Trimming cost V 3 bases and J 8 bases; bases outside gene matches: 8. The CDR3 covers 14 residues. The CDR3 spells CAWSRQGIGEKLFF. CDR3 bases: TGTGCCTGGAGCCGACAGGGGATAGGGGAAAAACTGTTTTTT.

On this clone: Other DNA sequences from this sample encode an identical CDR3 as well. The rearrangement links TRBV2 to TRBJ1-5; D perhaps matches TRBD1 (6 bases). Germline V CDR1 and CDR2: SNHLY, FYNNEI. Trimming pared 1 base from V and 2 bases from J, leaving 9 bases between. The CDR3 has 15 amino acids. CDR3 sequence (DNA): TGTGCCAGCAGTGAAGAGACAGGTGGCAATCAGCCCCAGCATTTT. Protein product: CASSEETGGNQPQHF.

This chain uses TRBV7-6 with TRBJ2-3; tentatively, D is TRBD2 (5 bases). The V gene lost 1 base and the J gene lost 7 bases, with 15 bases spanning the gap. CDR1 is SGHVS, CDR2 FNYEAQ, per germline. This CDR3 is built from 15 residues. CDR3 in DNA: TGTGCCAGCAGCTTAGGAGGCGGGTGGGTAAATACGCAGTATTTT. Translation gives CASSLGGGWVNTQYF.

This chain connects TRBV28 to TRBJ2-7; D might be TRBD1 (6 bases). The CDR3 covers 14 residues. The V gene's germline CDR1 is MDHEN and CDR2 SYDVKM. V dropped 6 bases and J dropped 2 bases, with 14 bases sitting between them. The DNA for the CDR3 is TGTGCCAGCAGCCAGGGGTCTTTACCCTACGAGCAGTACTTC. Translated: CASSQGSLPYEQYF.

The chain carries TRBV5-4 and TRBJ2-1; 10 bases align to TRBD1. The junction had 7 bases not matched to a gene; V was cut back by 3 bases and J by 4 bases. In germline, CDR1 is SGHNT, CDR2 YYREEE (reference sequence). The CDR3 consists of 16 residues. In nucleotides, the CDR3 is TGTGCCAGCAGCTGGGACAGGGGTAACGGGTACAATGAGCAGTTCTTC. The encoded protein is CASSWDRGNGYNEQFF.

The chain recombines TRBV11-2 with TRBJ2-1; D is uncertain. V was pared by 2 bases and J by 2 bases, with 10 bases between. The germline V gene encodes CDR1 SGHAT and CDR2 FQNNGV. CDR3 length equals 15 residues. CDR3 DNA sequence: TGTGCCAGCAGCTTAAGTGGGCGGACCTACAATGAGCAGTTCTTC. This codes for CASSLSGRTYNEQFF.

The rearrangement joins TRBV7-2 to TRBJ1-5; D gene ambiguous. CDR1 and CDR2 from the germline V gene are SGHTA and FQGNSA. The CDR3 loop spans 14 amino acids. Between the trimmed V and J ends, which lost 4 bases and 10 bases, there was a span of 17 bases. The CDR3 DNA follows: TGTGCCAGCAGCTCGCAAGGGATCCGGGGTCCCCAGCATTTT. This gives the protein CASSSQGIRGPQHF.

This CDR3 reads CASSLMGTSGSGETQYF. The DNA of the CDR3 is TGTGCCAGCAGCTTGATGGGGACTAGCGGGAGTGGCGAGACCCAGTACTTC. The chain employs TRBV7-2 and TRBJ2-5; 14 bases agree with TRBD2. The germline gives CDR1 SGHTA, CDR2 FQGNSA. This CDR3 is 17 amino acids long. J gave up 5 bases and V 3 bases, and 8 bases lay outside the gene matches.

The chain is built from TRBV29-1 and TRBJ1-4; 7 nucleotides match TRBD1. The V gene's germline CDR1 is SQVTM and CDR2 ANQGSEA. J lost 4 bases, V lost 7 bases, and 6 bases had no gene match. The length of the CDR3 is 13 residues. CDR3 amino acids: CSAMGQSNEKLFF. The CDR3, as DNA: TGCAGCGCCATGGGACAGAGTAATGAAAAACTGTTTTTT.

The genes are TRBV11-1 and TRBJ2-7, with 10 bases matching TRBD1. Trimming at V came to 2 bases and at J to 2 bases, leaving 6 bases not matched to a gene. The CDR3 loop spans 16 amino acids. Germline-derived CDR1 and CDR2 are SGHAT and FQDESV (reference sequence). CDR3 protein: CASSLFRGTGAYEQYF. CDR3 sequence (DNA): TGTGCCAGCAGCTTATTTCGCGGGACAGGGGCCTACGAGCAGTACTTC.

The CDR3 region is CASSLYNEQFF. CDR3 nucleotide sequence: TGTGCCAGCAGCCTCTACAATGAGCAGTTCTTC. This chain uses TRBV5-6 with TRBJ2-1; D gene ambiguous. This CDR3 is built from 11 residues. CDR1 is SGHDT, CDR2 YYEEEE, per germline. V was clipped by 4 bases and J by 3 bases, with 2 bases between them. Together with reference TRBV5-6 and TRBJ2-1, the CDR3 gives the full variable domain: DAGVTQSPTHLIKTRGQQVTLRCSPKSGHDTVSWYQQALGQGPQFIFQYYEEEERQRGNFPDRFSGHQFPNYSSELNVNALLLGDSALYLCASSLYNEQFFGPGTRLTVL.

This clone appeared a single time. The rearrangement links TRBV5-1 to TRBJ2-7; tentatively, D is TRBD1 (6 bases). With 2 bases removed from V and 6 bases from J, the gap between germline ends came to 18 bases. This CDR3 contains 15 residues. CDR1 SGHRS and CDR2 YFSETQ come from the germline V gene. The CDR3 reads CASSFGDRLPAEQYF. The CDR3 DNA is TGCGCCAGCAGCTTTGGTGACAGGCTCCCGGCCGAGCAGTACTTC.

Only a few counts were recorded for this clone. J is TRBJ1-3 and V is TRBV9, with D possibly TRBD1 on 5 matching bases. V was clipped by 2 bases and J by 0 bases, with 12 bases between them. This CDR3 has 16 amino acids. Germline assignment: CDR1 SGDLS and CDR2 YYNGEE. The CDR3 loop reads CASSVAGQSSGNTIYF. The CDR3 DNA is TGTGCCAGCAGCGTTGCGGGGCAGAGCTCTGGAAACACCATATATTTT.

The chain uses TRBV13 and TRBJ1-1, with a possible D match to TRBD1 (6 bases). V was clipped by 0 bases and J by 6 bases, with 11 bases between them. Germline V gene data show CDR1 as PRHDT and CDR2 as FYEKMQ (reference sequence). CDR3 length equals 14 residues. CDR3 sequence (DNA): TGTGCCAGCAGCTTAGGGGCAGGGGTCGCTGAAGCTTTCTTT. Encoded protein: CASSLGAGVAEAFF.